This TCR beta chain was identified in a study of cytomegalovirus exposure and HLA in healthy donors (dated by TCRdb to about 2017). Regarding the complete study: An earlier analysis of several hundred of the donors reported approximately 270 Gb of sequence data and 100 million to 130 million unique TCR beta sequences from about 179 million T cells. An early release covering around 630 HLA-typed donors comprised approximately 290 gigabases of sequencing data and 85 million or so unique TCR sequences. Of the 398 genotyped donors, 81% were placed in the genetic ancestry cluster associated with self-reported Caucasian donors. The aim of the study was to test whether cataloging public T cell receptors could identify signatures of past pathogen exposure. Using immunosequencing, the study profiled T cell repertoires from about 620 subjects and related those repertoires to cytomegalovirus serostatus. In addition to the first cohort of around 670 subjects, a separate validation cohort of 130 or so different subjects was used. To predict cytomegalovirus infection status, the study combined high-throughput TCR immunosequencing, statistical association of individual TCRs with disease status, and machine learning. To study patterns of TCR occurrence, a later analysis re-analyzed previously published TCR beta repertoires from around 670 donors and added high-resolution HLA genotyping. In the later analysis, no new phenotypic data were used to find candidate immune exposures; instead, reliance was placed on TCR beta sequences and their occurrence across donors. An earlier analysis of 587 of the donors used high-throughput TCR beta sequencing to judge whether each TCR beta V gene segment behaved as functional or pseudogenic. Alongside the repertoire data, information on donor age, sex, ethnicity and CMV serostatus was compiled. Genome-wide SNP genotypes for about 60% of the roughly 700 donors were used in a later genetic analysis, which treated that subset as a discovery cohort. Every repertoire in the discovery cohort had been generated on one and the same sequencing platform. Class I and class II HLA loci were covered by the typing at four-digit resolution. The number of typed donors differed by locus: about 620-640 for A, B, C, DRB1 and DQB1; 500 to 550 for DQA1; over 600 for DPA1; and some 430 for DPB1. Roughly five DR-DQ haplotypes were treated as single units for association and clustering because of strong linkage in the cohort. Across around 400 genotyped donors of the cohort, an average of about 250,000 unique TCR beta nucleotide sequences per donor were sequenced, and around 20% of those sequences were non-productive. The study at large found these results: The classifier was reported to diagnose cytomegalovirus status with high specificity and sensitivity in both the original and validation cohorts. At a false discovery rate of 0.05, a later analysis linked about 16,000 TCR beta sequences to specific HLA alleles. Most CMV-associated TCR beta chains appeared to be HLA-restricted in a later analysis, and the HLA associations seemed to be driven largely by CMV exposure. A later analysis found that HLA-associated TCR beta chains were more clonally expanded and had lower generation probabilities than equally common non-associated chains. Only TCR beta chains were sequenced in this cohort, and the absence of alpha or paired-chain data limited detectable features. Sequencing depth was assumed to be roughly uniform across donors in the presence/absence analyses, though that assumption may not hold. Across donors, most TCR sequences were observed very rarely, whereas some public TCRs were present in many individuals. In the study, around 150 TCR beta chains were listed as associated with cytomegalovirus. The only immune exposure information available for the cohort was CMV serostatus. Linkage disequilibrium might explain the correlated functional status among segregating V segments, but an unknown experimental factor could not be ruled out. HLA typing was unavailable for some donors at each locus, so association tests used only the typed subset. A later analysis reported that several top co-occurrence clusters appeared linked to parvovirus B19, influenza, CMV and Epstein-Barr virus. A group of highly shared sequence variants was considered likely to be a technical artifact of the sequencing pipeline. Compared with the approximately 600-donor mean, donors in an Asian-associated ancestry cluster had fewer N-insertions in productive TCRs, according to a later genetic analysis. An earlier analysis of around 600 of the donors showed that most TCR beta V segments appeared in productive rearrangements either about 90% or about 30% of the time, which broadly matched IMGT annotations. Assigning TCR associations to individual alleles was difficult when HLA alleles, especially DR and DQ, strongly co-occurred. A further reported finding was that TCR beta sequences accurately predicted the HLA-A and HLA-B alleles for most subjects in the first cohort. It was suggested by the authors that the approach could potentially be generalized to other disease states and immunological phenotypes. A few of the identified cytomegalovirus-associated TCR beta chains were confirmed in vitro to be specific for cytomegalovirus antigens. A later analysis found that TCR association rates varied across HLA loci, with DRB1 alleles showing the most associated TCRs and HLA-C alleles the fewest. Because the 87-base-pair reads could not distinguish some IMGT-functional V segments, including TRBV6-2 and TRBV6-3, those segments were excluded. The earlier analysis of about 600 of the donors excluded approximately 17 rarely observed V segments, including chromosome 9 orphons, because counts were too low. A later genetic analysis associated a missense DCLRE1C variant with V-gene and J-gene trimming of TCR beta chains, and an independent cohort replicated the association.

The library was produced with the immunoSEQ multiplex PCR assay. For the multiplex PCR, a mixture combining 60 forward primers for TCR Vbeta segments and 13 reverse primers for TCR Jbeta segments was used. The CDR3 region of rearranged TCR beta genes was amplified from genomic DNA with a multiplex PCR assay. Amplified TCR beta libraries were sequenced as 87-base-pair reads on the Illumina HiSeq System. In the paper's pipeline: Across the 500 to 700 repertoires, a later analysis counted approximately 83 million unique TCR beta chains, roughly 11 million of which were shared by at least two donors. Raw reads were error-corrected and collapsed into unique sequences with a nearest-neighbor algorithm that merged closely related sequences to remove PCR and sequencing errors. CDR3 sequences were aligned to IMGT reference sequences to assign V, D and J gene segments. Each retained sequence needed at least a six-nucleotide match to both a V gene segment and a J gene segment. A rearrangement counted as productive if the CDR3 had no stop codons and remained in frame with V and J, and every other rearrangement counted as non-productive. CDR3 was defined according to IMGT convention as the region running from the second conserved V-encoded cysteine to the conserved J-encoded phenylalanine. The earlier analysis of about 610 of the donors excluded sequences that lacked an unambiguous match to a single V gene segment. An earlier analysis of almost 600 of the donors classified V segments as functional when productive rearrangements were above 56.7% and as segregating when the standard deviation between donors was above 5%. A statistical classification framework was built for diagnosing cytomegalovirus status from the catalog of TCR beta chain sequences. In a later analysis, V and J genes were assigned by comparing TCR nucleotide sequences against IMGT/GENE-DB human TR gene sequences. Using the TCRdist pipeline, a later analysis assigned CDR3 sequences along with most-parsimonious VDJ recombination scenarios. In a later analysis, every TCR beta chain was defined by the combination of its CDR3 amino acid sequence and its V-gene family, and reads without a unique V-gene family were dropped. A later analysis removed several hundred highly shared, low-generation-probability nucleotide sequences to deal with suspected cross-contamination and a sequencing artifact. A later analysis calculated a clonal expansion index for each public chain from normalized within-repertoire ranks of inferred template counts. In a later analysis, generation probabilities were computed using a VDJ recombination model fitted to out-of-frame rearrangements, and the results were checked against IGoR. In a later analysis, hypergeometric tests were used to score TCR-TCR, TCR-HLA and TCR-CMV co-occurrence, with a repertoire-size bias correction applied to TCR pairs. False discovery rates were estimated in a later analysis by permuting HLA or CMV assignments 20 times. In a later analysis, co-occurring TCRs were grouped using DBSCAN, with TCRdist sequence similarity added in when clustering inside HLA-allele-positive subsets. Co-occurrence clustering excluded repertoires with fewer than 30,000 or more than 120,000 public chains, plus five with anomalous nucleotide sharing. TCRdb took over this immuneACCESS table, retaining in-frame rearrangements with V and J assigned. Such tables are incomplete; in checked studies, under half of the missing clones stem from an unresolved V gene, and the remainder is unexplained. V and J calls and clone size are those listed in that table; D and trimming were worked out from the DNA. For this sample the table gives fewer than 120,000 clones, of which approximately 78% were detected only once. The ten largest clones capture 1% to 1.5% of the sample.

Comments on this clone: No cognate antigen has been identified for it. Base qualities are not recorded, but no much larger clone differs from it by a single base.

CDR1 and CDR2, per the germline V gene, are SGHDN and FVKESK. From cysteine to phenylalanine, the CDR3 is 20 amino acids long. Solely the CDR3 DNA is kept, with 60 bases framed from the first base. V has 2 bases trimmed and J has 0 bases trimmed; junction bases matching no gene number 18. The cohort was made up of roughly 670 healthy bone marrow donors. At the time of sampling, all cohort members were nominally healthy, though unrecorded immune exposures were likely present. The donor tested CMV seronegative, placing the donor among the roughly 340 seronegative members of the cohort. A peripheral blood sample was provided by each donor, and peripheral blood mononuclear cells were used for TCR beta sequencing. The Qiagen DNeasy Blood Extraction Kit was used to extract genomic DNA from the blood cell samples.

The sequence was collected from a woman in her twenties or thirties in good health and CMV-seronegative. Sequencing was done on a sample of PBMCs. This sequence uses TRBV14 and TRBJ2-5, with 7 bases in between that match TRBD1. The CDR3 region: CASSQRIQGVRPFNQETQYF. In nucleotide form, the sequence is TGTGCCAGCAGCCAAAGGATCCAGGGGGTTCGACCTTTCAACCAAGAGACCCAGTACTTC.